A single sample gave rise to the 23 T cell receptor beta chains below, sequenced in a study of vaccination effects on CD4 cells after COVID-19. The antigens for these receptors are not known. Assay: immunoSEQ multiplex PCR; the TCRdb copy retains only in-frame clones and omits some. The table includes roughly 43,000 clones, 65% to 75% detected once. Antigen-specific CD4+ T cells were expanded with viral peptide pools in the ViraFEST assay before sequencing. Upon completion of 10 days in culture, CD4+ T cells were isolated. The vaccine given was either BNT162b2 or mRNA-1273, in two doses. The sequenced sample was CD4+ T cells from PBMCs cultured with HCoV-OC43 spike peptides, obtained after COVID-19 vaccination. The subset is: HCoV-OC43 spike overlapping peptide pool stimulation. The receptors stem from a human donor who received a COVID-19 vaccine.

This clone was recorded once. V is TRBV11-1 and J is TRBJ1-4; TRBD1 matches at 7 bases. This CDR3 comprises 16 residues. Trimming took 0 bases from V and 10 from J; bases not matched to a gene: 11. Germline loops: CDR1 SGHAT, CDR2 FQDESV (reference sequence). The CDR3, as DNA: TGTGCCAGCAGCTTAGCCACCGGGACAGTCGGAGGAAAACTGTTTTTT. This encodes CASSLATGTVGGKLFF.

The chain joins TRBV5-4 to TRBJ2-1, with 10 positions matching TRBD2. V was clipped by 0 bases and J by 4 bases; unmatched bases: 4. The CDR3 has 16 residues. CDR1 and CDR2 (germline): SGHNT, YYREEE (reference sequence). The CDR3 loop is CASSLGLAGEYNEQFF. CDR3 sequence (DNA): TGTGCCAGCAGCTTGGGTCTAGCGGGGGAGTACAATGAGCAGTTCTTC. The full variable domain, rest sourced from reference TRBV5-4 and TRBJ2-1, is ETGVTQSPTHLIKTRGQQVTLRCSSQSGHNTVSWYQQALGQGPQFIFQYYREEENGRGNFPPRFSGLQFPNYSSELNVNALELDDSALYLCASSLGLAGEYNEQFFGPGTRLTVL.

This clone was seen more than once but under ten times. The J gene is TRBJ2-6, the V gene TRBV19; D not resolved. This CDR3 has 20 amino acids. Trimming shortened V by 6 bases and J by 0 bases, and 24 bases separated the two germline ends. Germline values: CDR1 LNHDA, CDR2 SQIVND (reference sequence). The CDR3 loop reads CASRYSSGGQPSSGANVLTF. The CDR3, as DNA: TGTGCCAGTAGATATTCTTCAGGTGGGCAGCCGAGCTCTGGGGCCAACGTCCTGACTTTC.

V usage is TRBV5-6 and J usage is TRBJ2-1; D unclear. Germline lookup yields CDR1 SGHDT and CDR2 YYEEEE. CDR3 length: 11 residues. The V end was cut by 1 base, the J end by 10 bases, with 6 bases between. CDR3 coding DNA: TGTGCCAGCAGCTTGAACAGAGAGCAGTTCTTC. Protein product: CASSLNREQFF.

This clone has a handful of counts. As DNA, the CDR3 is TGTGCCAGTAGGGGACAGGGTATCGGTGAAGCTTTCTTT. It specifies CASRGQGIGEAFF. The chain has TRBV19 and TRBJ1-1, with 9 bases identical to TRBD1. CDR1 is LNHDA and CDR2 is SQIVND in the germline V gene (reference sequence). V was clipped by 6 bases and J by 7 bases; unmatched bases: 6. The CDR3 runs to 13 residues.

CDR3 coding DNA: TGTGCCAGCTCACTTAGGACAGGGGGAAGAGGGACCCAGTACTTC. This codes for CASSLRTGGRGTQYF. The chain uses TRBV18 and TRBJ2-5, with 10 bases lining up with TRBD1. The CDR3 length is 15 residues. Germline CDR1 KGHSH, CDR2 LQKENI. The junction had 9 bases not matched to a gene; V was cut back by 4 bases and J by 7 bases.

The chain combines TRBV7-2 with TRBJ2-7; no firm D call. The CDR3 extends over 14 amino acids. From germline, CDR1 is SGHTA and CDR2 FQGNSA. Trimming took off 4 bases at V and 3 bases at J, with 13 bases between the two ends. CDR3 in DNA: TGTGCCAGCAGCTCCAGTAGCTTAATCTACGAGCAGTACTTC. This sequence encodes CASSSSSLIYEQYF.

In its sample, this clone is large. This chain joins TRBV11-2 and TRBJ2-7; no clear D. The CDR3 contains 12 residues. Looked up from germline, CDR1 is SGHAT and CDR2 is FQNNGV. The V gene lost 6 bases and the J gene lost 2 bases, with 8 bases spanning the gap. The CDR3 loop reads CASRQDAYEQYF. CDR3 nucleotides: TGTGCCAGCAGGCAGGATGCCTACGAGCAGTACTTC.

The chain uses TRBV6-5 and TRBJ1-1, with a possible D match to TRBD1 (6 bases). Germline V CDR1 and CDR2: MNHEY, SVGAGI. V was cut by 6 bases and J by 1 base, with 15 bases left in between. The length of the CDR3 is 15 residues. The CDR3 loop reads CASSSVGTRNTEAFF. CDR3 coding DNA: TGTGCCAGCAGCTCCGTGGGGACAAGGAACACTGAAGCTTTCTTT.

The chain joins TRBV5-1 to TRBJ2-7; no clear D gene. The V gene lost 7 bases and the J gene lost 2 bases, with 13 bases spanning the gap. The germline V gene has CDR1 SGHRS and CDR2 YFSETQ. The CDR3 is made up of 13 amino acids. CDR3 coding DNA: TGCGCCAGCGGATCGGACGGCGCCTACGAGCAGTACTTC. This codes for CASGSDGAYEQYF.

The rearrangement joins TRBV18 to TRBJ2-5; maybe TRBD2 (5 bases). With 0 bases removed from V and 4 bases from J, the gap between germline ends came to 18 bases. The CDR3 has 17 residues. The V gene's germline CDR1 is KGHSH and CDR2 LQKENI. The CDR3 loop reads CASSPPTGTALGETQYF. In DNA, the CDR3 is TGTGCCAGCTCACCACCGACGGGAACGGCCTTAGGAGAGACCCAGTACTTC.

CDR3 amino acids: CASSQGLAVRYEQYF. CDR3 DNA sequence: TGTGCCAGCAGCCAAGGGCTAGCGGTACGCTACGAGCAGTACTTC. The chain carries TRBV4-2 and TRBJ2-7, with 7 bases fitting TRBD2. The ends lost 1 base at V and 3 bases at J; junction bases unmatched: 6. The V gene's germline CDR1 is LGHNA and CDR2 YNFKEQ. The CDR3 extends over 15 amino acids.

The rearrangement joins TRBV25-1 to TRBJ1-3; tentative D call: TRBD1 (5 bases). The CDR3 covers 13 residues. V was trimmed by 2 bases and J by 11 bases, leaving 13 bases between them. The germline CDR1 and CDR2 sequences are MGHDK and SYGVNS. In DNA, the CDR3 is TGTGCCAGCAGTGAAGTGAGGGGAGGCCCCATATATTTT. Amino acids: CASSEVRGGPIYF.

This clone has a single count. This chain links TRBV2 with TRBJ2-3, with D unclear. CDR3 size: 15 residues. V lost 4 bases and J lost 2, with 13 bases in between. Germline V gives CDR1 SNHLY, CDR2 FYNNEI. The CDR3 region is CASSVALTHTDTQYF. The DNA for the CDR3 is TGTGCCAGCAGTGTCGCACTCACCCACACAGATACGCAGTATTTT. The full variable domain, with the rest looked up from reference TRBV2 and TRBJ2-3, is EPEVTQTPSHQVTQMGQEVILRCVPISNHLYFYWYRQILGQKVEFLVSFYNNEISEKSEIFDDQFSVERPDGSNFTLKIRSTKLEDSAMYFCASSVALTHTDTQYFGPGTRLTVL.

The V and J genes are TRBV6-1 and TRBJ1-1, with D possibly matching TRBD1 (5 bases). Germline V gene lookup returns CDR1 MNHNS and CDR2 SASEGT. V lost 0 bases to trimming and J lost 1 base, with 9 bases between them. The CDR3 extends over 15 amino acids. The CDR3 here is CASSEAWGGNTEAFF. The CDR3 DNA reads TGTGCCAGCAGTGAAGCGTGGGGCGGGAACACTGAAGCTTTCTTT.

This chain links TRBV7-6 with TRBJ2-6; D not certain. V gave up 2 bases and J gave up 3 bases, with 17 bases separating them. CDR1 and CDR2 from the germline V gene are SGHVS and FNYEAQ. The CDR3 runs to 18 residues. CDR3 residues: CASSLIPAAPRGANVLTF. CDR3 DNA: TGTGCCAGCAGCTTAATCCCGGCAGCCCCCCGTGGGGCCAACGTCCTGACTTTC. The variable domain in full, with the rest retrieved from reference TRBV7-6 and TRBJ2-6, is GAGVSQSPRYKVTKRGQDVALRCDPISGHVSLYWYRQALGQGPEFLTYFNYEAQQDKSGLPNDRFSAERPEGSISTLTIQRTEQRDSAMYRCASSLIPAAPRGANVLTFGAGSRLTVL.

The chain joins TRBV4-2 to TRBJ2-1; 11 bases fit TRBD2. V shed 1 base, J shed 4 bases, and the junction held 9 bases outside the gene matches. Germline CDR1 and CDR2: LGHNA and YNFKEQ. The CDR3 spans 18 residues. CDR3 in amino acids: CASSQALAGGGVYNEQFF. As DNA, the CDR3 is TGTGCCAGCAGCCAAGCCCTAGCGGGAGGTGGGGTTTACAATGAGCAGTTCTTC.

This clone was counted a few times. V and J are TRBV19 and TRBJ1-5; no clear D. There are 14 residues in the CDR3. Trimming cost V 8 bases and J 9 bases, with 20 bases left between them. Germline V gene sequence: CDR1 LNHDA, CDR2 SQIVND (reference sequence). The CDR3 DNA reads as TGTGCCAGTGGAATCCGGCCCTCAATTCCGCCCCAGCATTTT. Translated, it gives CASGIRPSIPPQHF.

The CDR3 loop reads CASSTPYEQYF. As DNA, the CDR3 is TGTGCCAGTAGTACCCCCTACGAGCAGTACTTC. V and J are TRBV19 and TRBJ2-7, with unresolved D. The CDR3 is 11 residues long. Trimming shortened V by 4 bases and J by 2 bases, and 3 bases separated the two germline ends. Germline V gene sequence: CDR1 LNHDA, CDR2 SQIVND (reference sequence). The variable domain in full, completed from reference TRBV19 and TRBJ2-7, reads DGGITQSPKYLFRKEGQNVTLSCEQNLNHDAMYWYRQDPGQGLRLIYYSQIVNDFQKGDIAEGYSVSREKKESFPLTVTSAQKNPTAFYLCASSTPYEQYFGPGTRLTVT.

This clone has just a few counts. V usage is TRBV5-1 and J usage is TRBJ2-1, with D perhaps matching TRBD1 (7 bases). The germline CDR1 and CDR2 sequences are SGHRS and YFSETQ. The CDR3 runs 14 residues. Trimming took off 0 bases at V and 8 bases at J, with 12 bases between the two ends. Written as DNA, the CDR3 is TGCGCCAGCAGCTTGGGACAGGGAGGCGATGAGCAGTTCTTC. Translated, it gives CASSLGQGGDEQFF.

This clone was seen just once. The chain couples TRBV11-2 to TRBJ1-1; D unclear. The CDR3 is 13 amino acids. Germline V gene sequence: CDR1 SGHAT, CDR2 FQNNGV. V lost 1 base and J 4 bases, leaving 7 bases between the germline ends. The CDR3 here is CASSLASATEAFF. The CDR3, as DNA: TGTGCCAGCAGCTTAGCTTCGGCCACTGAAGCTTTCTTT.

The V call is TRBV11-3, the J call TRBJ1-6; D gene unclear. CDR1 and CDR2 (germline): SGHNT, YENEEA. CDR3 size: 14 residues. With 4 bases removed from V and 3 bases from J, the gap between germline ends came to 7 bases. CDR3 residues: CASSSGYYNSPLHF. The CDR3 nucleotides are TGTGCCAGCAGCTCGGGGTACTATAATTCACCCCTCCACTTT.

This clone was recorded a few times. The chain uses TRBV18 and TRBJ2-3; TRBD2 matches 10 bases. The CDR3 runs to 20 residues. Germline V gene lookup returns CDR1 KGHSH and CDR2 LQKENI. J lost 6 bases, V lost 2 bases, and 20 bases had no gene match. CDR3 in amino acids: CASSPSSSGSFRALVDTQYF. The CDR3 DNA is TGTGCCAGCTCACCATCTTCTAGCGGGAGCTTCAGGGCATTAGTTGATACGCAGTATTTT.